This TCR beta chain was profiled in a study of CD8 T cells in ankylosing spondylitis. Study-wide results and caveats: Made up of several highly homologous variants, a TCR beta motif appeared characteristic of ankylosing spondylitis blood.

The CDR3 spans 16 residues. The germline V gene encodes CDR1 SGHDT and CDR2 YYEEEE. The J segment lost 3 bases and the V segment lost 1 base, leaving 7 bases of the junction unmatched. TCRdb used MiXCR to reprocess the 5' RACE reads, holding one entry per CDR3 protein. Of a few hundred thousand distinct CDR3 sequences in the sample, roughly 8% were seen once. The sample holds many counts of this clonotype. Its specificity is not known. The source is a male donor with ankylosing spondylitis. The sample consisted of blood, either unsorted or a sorted T cell fraction (not recorded which). This rearrangement joins TRBV5-6 to TRBJ2-1; TRBD2 matches at 7 bases. Here the CDR3 DNA reads TGTGCCAGCAGCTTGAGGGAGACTAGCTTCTACAATGAGCAGTTCTTC. This codes for CASSLRETSFYNEQFF. Together with reference TRBV5-6 and TRBJ2-1, the CDR3 gives the full variable domain: DAGVTQSPTHLIKTRGQQVTLRCSPKSGHDTVSWYQQALGQGPQFIFQYYEEEERQRGNFPDRFSGHQFPNYSSELNVNALLLGDSALYLCASSLRETSFYNEQFFGPGTRLTVL.